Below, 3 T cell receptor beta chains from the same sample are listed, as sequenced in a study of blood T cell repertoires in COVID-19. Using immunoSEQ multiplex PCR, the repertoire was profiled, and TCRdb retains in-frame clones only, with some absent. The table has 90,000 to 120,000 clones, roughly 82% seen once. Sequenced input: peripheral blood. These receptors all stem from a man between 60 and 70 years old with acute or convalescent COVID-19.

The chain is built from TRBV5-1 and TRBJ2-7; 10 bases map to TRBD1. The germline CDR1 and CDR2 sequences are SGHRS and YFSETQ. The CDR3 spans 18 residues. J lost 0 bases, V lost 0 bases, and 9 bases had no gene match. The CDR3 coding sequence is TGCGCCAGCAGCTTGGAACCGGGACAGGGGACGATCTCCTACGAGCAGTACTTC. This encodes CASSLEPGQGTISYEQYF.

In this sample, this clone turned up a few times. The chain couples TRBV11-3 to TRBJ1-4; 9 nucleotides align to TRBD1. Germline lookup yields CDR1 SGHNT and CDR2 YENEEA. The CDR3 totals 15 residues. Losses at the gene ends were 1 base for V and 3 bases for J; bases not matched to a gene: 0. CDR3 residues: CASSLGQGANEKLFF. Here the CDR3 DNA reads TGTGCCAGCAGCTTAGGACAGGGGGCTAATGAAAAACTGTTTTTT.

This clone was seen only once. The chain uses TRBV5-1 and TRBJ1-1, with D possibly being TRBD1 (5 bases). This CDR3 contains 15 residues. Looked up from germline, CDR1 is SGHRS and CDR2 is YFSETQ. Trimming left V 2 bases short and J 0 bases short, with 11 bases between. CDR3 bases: TGCGCCAGCAGCTTTCCAGACAGTGTGAACACTGAAGCTTTCTTT. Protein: CASSFPDSVNTEAFF.